This paragraph reports one T cell receptor (beta chain). This sample was included in a study of blood T cell repertoires in COVID-19. As for the study in general: Donors in the United States, Italy and Spain gave samples during acute or convalescent COVID-19.

In the original analysis: The authors estimated nucleated cell counts from reference gene primer amplification. This table comes from immunoSEQ multiplex PCR, and its TCRdb copy is limited to in-frame clones, with some not included. The V and J calls and clone size come from that table; D and trimming were worked out from the DNA. The sample lists roughly 180,000 clones; around 85% were seen once. The germline V gene has CDR1 LNHDA and CDR2 SQIVND (reference sequence). Trimming at V came to 7 bases and at J to 0 bases, leaving 9 bases not matched to a gene. The CDR3 sequence is 16 residues long. Sequencing used peripheral blood. The TCR was taken from an elderly man with COVID-19, enrolled during active disease. The rearrangement joins TRBV19 to TRBJ1-5, with 7 positions matching TRBD1. CDR3 sequence: CASTHRGRGSNQPQHF. DNA for the CDR3: TGTGCCAGTACCCATAGGGGGCGGGGTAGCAATCAGCCCCAGCATTTT.